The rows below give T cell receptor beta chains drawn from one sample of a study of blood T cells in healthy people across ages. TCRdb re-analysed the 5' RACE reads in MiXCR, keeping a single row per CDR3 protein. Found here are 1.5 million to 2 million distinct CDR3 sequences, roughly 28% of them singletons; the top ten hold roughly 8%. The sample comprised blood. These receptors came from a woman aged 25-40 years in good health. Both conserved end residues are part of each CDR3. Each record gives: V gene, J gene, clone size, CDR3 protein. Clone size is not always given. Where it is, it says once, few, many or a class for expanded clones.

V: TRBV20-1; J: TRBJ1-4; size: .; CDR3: CSARFRGAANEKLFF
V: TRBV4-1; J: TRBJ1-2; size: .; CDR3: CASSQPSGNGYTF
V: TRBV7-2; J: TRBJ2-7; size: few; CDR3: CASSLAGTGFSYEQYF
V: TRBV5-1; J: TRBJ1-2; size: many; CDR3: CASSLELAGDGYTF
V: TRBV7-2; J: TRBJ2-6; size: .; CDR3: CASSLYLGGSGADVLTF
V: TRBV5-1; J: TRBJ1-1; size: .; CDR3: CASSFGGRAEAFF
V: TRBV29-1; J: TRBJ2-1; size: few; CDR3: CSVDRLTAGPVNEQFF
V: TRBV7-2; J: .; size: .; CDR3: CASSFPSTGYEQYF
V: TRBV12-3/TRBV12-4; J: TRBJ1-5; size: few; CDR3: CASSLLGAGGQPQHF
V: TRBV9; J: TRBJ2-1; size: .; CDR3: CASSVHGAPNEQFF
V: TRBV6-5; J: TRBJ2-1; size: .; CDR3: CASISGIPNNEQFF
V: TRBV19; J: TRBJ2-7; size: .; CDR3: CARNDTTYEQYF
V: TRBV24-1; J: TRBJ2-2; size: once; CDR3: CATSDPDGNTGELFF
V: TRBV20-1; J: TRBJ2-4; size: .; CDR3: CSARDPRGNIQYF
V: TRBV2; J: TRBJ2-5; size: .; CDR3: CATAEAEVETQYF
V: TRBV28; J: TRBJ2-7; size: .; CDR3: CAGSLPGTGQVLSYEQYF
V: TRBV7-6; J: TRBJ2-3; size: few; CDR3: CASSLGGTPPADTQYF
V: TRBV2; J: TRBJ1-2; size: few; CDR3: CASTSTGIYGYTF
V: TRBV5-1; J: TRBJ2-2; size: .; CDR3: CASSVGYPNTGDLFF
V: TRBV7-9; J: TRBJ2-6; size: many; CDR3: CASSPISAGATAGANVLTF
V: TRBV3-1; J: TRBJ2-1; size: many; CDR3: CASSLGLAGENEQFF
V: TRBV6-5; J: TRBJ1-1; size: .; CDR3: CASSRAQRYTEAFF
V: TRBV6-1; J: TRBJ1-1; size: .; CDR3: CASMAGHKNTEAFF
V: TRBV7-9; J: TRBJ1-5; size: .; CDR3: CASSLKFGQPQHF
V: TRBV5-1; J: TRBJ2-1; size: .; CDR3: CASSLVSAYNEQFF
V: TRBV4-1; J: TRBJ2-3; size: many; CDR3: CASSQEIIPDTQYF
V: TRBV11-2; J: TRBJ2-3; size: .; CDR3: CASSLDRGLGSTDTQYF
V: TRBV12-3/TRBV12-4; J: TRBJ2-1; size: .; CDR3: CASSFGGGTGNEQFF
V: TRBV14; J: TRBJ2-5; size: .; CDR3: CASSADLGETQYF
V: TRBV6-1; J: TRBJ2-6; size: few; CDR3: CASRGDRDGANVLTF
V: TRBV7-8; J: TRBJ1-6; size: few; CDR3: CASSLLLGSSPLHF
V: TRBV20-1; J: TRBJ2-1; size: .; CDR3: CSASIASSYNEQFF
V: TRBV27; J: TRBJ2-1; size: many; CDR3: CASSKTGGSYNEQFF
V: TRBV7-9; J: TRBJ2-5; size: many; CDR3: CASSPGTSGETQYF
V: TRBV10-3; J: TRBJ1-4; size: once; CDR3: CAISESIPGEKLFF
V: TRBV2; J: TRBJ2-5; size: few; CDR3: CASSREGGNPPETQYF
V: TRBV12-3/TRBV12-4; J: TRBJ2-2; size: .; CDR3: CASTGQGKNTGELFF
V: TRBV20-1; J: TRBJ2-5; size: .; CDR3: CSAPGVLGQETQYF
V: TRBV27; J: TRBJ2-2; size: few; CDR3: CASRPVNTGELFF
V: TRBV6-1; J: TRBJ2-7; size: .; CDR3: CASLSYSGSYEQYF
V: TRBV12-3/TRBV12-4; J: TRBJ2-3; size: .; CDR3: CASSFSGGSTDMQYF
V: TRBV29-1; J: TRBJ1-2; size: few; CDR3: CSAQGEVRYGYTF
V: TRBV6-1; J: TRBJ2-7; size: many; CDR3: CASSLRGPFDEQYF
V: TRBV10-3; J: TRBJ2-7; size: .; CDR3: CAINGRTGVLYEQYF
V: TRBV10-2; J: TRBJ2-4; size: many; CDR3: CASSESAGTFIQYF
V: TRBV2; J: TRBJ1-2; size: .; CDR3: CASSAGFQEGYTF
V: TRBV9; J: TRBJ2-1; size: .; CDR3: CASSPPESGRNEQFF
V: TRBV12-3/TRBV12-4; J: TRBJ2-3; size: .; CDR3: CAQGETADAQYF
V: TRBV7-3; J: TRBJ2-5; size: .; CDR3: CASSSFGGGMETQYF
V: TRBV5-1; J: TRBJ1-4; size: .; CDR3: CASTLDAATNEKLFF
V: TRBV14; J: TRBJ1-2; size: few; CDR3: CASSQGGTGILRSGGYTF
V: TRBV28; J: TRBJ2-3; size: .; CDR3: CATSEYGTSTDTQYF
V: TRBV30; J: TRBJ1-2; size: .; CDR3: CAWRRKGQGYGYTF
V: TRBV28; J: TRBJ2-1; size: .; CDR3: CASNSGGLGNEQFF
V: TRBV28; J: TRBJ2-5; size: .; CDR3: CASSLHSPEKTQYF
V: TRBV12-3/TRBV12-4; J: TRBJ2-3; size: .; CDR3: CASSQESGGWGDTQYF
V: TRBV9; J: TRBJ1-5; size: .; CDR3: CASSVGTGAQPQHF
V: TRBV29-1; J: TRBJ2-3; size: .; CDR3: CSLLAGAPSTDTQYF
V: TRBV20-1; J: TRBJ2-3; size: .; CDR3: CSARDTLGTDTQYF
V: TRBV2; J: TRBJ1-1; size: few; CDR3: CASSTNGESEAFF